The 11 T cell receptor beta chains reported below all come from one sample, sequenced in a study of identical twins. TCRdb ran MiXCR on the 5' RACE reads and lists one entry per CDR3 protein. The sample has some 600,000 distinct CDR3 sequences; under 8.5% are singletons. In addition, the sample was reused for a study of yellow fever vaccine responses in identical twins.

Material: PBMCs. The receptors derive from a woman aged 18-35 years in good health.

This sequence joins TRBV9 and TRBJ2-1, with 8 positions matching TRBD2. Germline V gene data show CDR1 as SGDLS and CDR2 as YYNGEE. V shed 0 bases and J 1 base; nucleotides not matched to a gene: 3. CDR3 size: 16 residues. The CDR3 loop reads CASSVEASGSYNEQFF. Here the CDR3 DNA reads TGTGCCAGCAGCGTAGAGGCTAGCGGGTCCTACAATGAGCAGTTCTTC.

This clonotype was recorded at least ten times. The chain recombines TRBV5-1 with TRBJ2-1, with 11 nucleotides matching TRBD2. The V segment lost 3 bases and the J segment 6 bases; nucleotides outside the gene matches: 5. Looked up from germline, CDR1 is SGHRS and CDR2 is YFSETQ. The CDR3 runs 15 residues. CDR3 sequence: CASSSTSGRGNEQFF. The CDR3 DNA follows: TGCGCCAGCAGCTCCACTAGCGGGAGAGGCAATGAGCAGTTCTTC.

This clonotype has ten or more counts. The chain has TRBV10-1 and TRBJ1-2; D is perhaps TRBD1 (5 bases). Per germline, CDR1 WNHNN and CDR2 SYGVQD (reference sequence). The CDR3 contains 15 residues. The V gene lost 3 bases and the J gene lost 5 bases, with 16 bases spanning the gap. CDR3 coding DNA: TGCGCCAGCAGTGACCGCGGGGCGGATTTTTATGGCTACACCTTC. Amino acids: CASSDRGADFYGYTF.

The V and J genes are TRBV3-1 and TRBJ1-1, with a weak D call TRBD1 (5 bases). V was clipped by 1 base and J by 1 base, with 16 bases between them. The germline CDR1 and CDR2 sequences are LGHDT and YNNKEL (reference sequence). The CDR3 loop spans 17 amino acids. CDR3 loop: CASSQARGAVGNTEAFF. Written as DNA, the CDR3 is TGTGCCAGCAGCCAAGCCCGTGGGGCTGTGGGGAACACTGAAGCTTTCTTT.

This clonotype occurred many times. The chain has TRBV6-1 and TRBJ1-3, with unresolved D. V lost 9 bases, J lost 0 bases, and 6 bases lay in between. Germline assignment: CDR1 MNHNS and CDR2 SASEGT. The CDR3 runs to 12 residues. The CDR3 DNA is TGTGCCAGTAGGAACTCTGGAAACACCATATATTTT. Its translation is CASRNSGNTIYF.

On this clonotype itself: A junction end diverges from the germline sequence, so it may reflect a read error. The chain has TRBV3-1 and TRBJ2-1; 10 bases are shared with TRBD2. CDR1 and CDR2 from the germline V gene are LGHDT and YNNKEL (reference sequence). The CDR3 consists of 16 residues. The DNA for the CDR3 is TGTGCCAGCAGCCCCCCCACTAGCGGGATGGGCAATCAGCAGTTCTTC. Protein sequence: CASSPPTSGMGNQQFF.

The V gene is TRBV28, the J gene TRBJ2-3, with 7 bases matching TRBD2. The CDR3 sequence is 17 residues long. Per germline, CDR1 MDHEN and CDR2 SYDVKM. Unmatched junction bases numbered 12, after V lost 2 bases and J lost 4 bases. The CDR3 DNA follows: TGTGCCAGCAGTTTAGATCTTGGGGGAGGGTCGTCAGATACGCAGTATTTT. Protein product: CASSLDLGGGSSDTQYF.

This clonotype was seen ten or more times. This chain connects TRBV20-1 to TRBJ2-5; D is perhaps TRBD2 (6 bases). CDR1 is DFQATT, CDR2 SNEGSKA, per germline (reference sequence). This CDR3 region has 16 residues. V was clipped by 0 bases and J by 5 bases, with 19 bases between them. The CDR3 protein is CSARDLGAGLGETQYF. CDR3 DNA sequence: TGCAGTGCTAGAGATCTCGGAGCGGGTTTGGGGGAGACCCAGTACTTC.

There are a few counts of this clonotype. The J gene is TRBJ2-1, the V gene TRBV11-1; 14 nucleotides align to TRBD2. The germline gives CDR1 SGHAT, CDR2 FQDESV (reference sequence). V shed 5 bases, J shed 9 bases, and the junction held 18 bases outside the gene matches. This CDR3 has 19 residues. The chain's CDR3 is CASSKSGTSGSSDPGEQFF. The CDR3 DNA reads TGTGCCAGCAGCAAATCCGGGACTAGCGGGAGTTCTGACCCGGGTGAGCAGTTCTTC.

This clonotype was counted only a few times. A much more abundant neighbour one base away suggests this may be a read error. In DNA form, the CDR3 reads TGCAGCTGGGGGGAGGGTTTAGGGAATGAGCAGTTCTTC. Protein sequence: CSWGEGLGNEQFF. J is TRBJ2-1 and V is TRBV20-1, with TRBD2 identical over 7 bases. The CDR3 loop spans 13 amino acids. Germline CDR1 is DFQATT and CDR2 is SNEGSKA (reference sequence).

This clonotype has only a few counts. The chain carries TRBV14 and TRBJ2-1, with D perhaps TRBD1 (6 bases). The germline gives CDR1 SGHDN, CDR2 FVKESK. V was clipped by 4 bases and J by 1 base, with 14 bases between them. CDR3 length equals 16 residues. CDR3 protein: CASSRNRVGSYNEQFF. DNA for the CDR3: TGTGCCAGCAGCCGGAACAGGGTTGGGTCCTACAATGAGCAGTTCTTC. The variable domain in full, with the rest retrieved from reference TRBV14 and TRBJ2-1, is EAGVTQFPSHSVIEKGQTVTLRCDPISGHDNLYWYRRVMGKEIKFLLHFVKESKQDESGMPNNRFLAERTGGTYSTLKVQPAELEDSGVYFCASSRNRVGSYNEQFFGPGTRLTVL.